These 15 T cell receptor beta chains share one sample of origin, sequenced in a study of blood T cells in healthy people across ages. Then a second PCR, running about 6 to 12 cycles, was carried out with a sample-barcoded 5' primer and a J-beta primer mix. TCRdb used MiXCR to reprocess the 5' RACE reads, holding one entry per CDR3 protein. Of over 950,000 distinct CDR3 sequences listed, just over 50% are singletons. Sequencing was done on a sample of blood. These receptors all come from a woman aged 60-75 years in good health.

This clonotype was observed a handful of times. The genes are TRBV12-3 or TRBV12-4 and TRBJ1-2, with D possibly TRBD1 on 6 matching bases. The ends were cut back, 3 bases at V and 4 bases at J, with 15 bases in the middle. This CDR3 spans 15 amino acids. The CDR3 loop reads CASSFQSGGGYGYTF. The CDR3, as DNA: TGTGCCAGCAGTTTTCAAAGCGGGGGCGGCTATGGCTACACCTTC.

The CDR3 region has the DNA TGTGCCAGCAGCTTACAAGCGGGCCCCTACGAGCAGTACTTC. Translating it yields CASSLQAGPYEQYF. This rearrangement joins TRBV7-2 to TRBJ2-7; a weak D match, TRBD2 (6 bases). The CDR3 contains 14 residues. Germline CDR1 reads SGHTA; CDR2 reads FQGNSA. V lost 2 bases and J lost 2, with 10 bases in between.

The V gene is TRBV7-9, the J gene TRBJ2-6; TRBD1 matches 8 bases. With V trimmed by 7 bases and J by 0 bases, 8 bases remained unmatched. The CDR3 contains 17 residues. Germline assignment: CDR1 SEHNR and CDR2 FQNEAQ (reference sequence). The CDR3 DNA follows: TGTGCCAGCACCCGGGGACAGGCATACTCTGGGGCCAACGTCCTGACTTTC. This encodes CASTRGQAYSGANVLTF.

The CDR3 is CASRKTGTNYGYTF. CDR3 bases: TGTGCCAGCAGAAAAACCGGGACAAACTATGGCTACACCTTC. The V gene is TRBV6-5, the J gene TRBJ1-2; perhaps TRBD1 as D (6 bases). The CDR3 contains 14 residues. V dropped 6 bases and J dropped 2 bases, with 13 bases sitting between them. Germline V gene data show CDR1 as MNHEY and CDR2 as SVGAGI.

This clonotype was picked up a small number of times. This chain joins TRBV9 and TRBJ2-3; D gene uncertain. Germline V CDR1 and CDR2: SGDLS, YYNGEE. Trimming pared 7 bases from V and 4 bases from J, leaving 13 bases between. The length of the CDR3 is 13 residues. For the CDR3, the DNA is TGTGCCAGCTCAGGAGTGGTGGCAGATACGCAGTATTTT. It is translated as CASSGVVADTQYF. Full variable domain (outside the CDR3, taken from reference TRBV9 and TRBJ2-3): DSGVTQTPKHLITATGQRVTLRCSPRSGDLSVYWYQQSLDQGLQFLIQYYNGEERAKGNILERFSAQQFPDLHSELNLSSLELGDSALYFCASSGVVADTQYFGPGTRLTVL.

This chain connects TRBV18 to TRBJ2-3; 7 nucleotides line up with TRBD1. The CDR3 loop spans 16 amino acids. After removal of 2 bases from V and 9 bases from J, the junction contained 14 bases not matched to a gene. The germline V gene encodes CDR1 KGHSH and CDR2 LQKENI. For the CDR3, the DNA is TGTGCCAGCTCACCAGCTCGAGACAGGGTGCTTATCACGCAGTATTTT. It translates to CASSPARDRVLITQYF.

The rearrangement uses TRBV4-3 and TRBJ1-6; D uncertain. CDR1 is LGHNA and CDR2 is YSLEER in the germline V gene. V dropped 1 base and J dropped 9 bases, with 13 bases sitting between them. The CDR3 spans 15 residues. In nucleotides, the CDR3 is TGCGCCAGCAGCCAAGCCTGGAACGGGATTTCACCCCTCCACTTT. This translates into CASSQAWNGISPLHF.

Only a few counts were recorded for this clonotype. The chain recombines TRBV28 with TRBJ2-5; 15 positions agree with TRBD2. The CDR3 runs to 16 residues. The ends lost 3 bases at V and 5 bases at J; junction bases unmatched: 4. Germline lookup yields CDR1 MDHEN and CDR2 SYDVKM. The CDR3 is CASSFSGLAGGETQYF. The CDR3 DNA sequence: TGTGCCAGCAGTTTTTCAGGACTAGCGGGGGGGGAGACCCAGTACTTC.

This chain uses TRBV20-1 with TRBJ2-7; D is ambiguous. The CDR3 is made up of 12 amino acids. The V end lost 1 base, the J end lost 2 bases, and 6 bases lay between the germline ends. Looked up from germline, CDR1 is DFQATT and CDR2 is SNEGSKA (reference sequence). DNA of the CDR3: TGCAGTGCTAGAGTTGCCGCCTACGAGCAGTACTTC. It is translated as CSARVAAYEQYF.

This clonotype has a count of ten or more. The chain links TRBV29-1 to TRBJ2-5; D is unclear. CDR1 and CDR2 (germline): SQVTM, ANQGSEA. CDR3 length equals 11 residues. V was cut by 4 bases and J by 2 bases, with 5 bases left in between. The CDR3 loop reads CSVGPQETQYF. Written as DNA, the CDR3 is TGCAGCGTTGGACCACAAGAGACCCAGTACTTC.

V gene TRBV6-5 combines with J gene TRBJ1-3, with D possibly TRBD1 on 5 matching bases. The germline V and J ends were trimmed by 8 bases and 6 bases, with 20 bases remaining between them. Germline CDR1 and CDR2: MNHEY and SVGAGI. This CDR3 is built from 15 residues. DNA for the CDR3: TGTGCCAGCGCCCCAGTGGGGGGAGGTGAAAACACCATATATTTT. Residues: CASAPVGGGENTIYF.

The sample holds one count of this clonotype. V and J are TRBV20-1 and TRBJ1-1; D remains unclear. CDR1 is DFQATT and CDR2 is SNEGSKA in the germline V gene (reference sequence). There are 10 residues in the CDR3. CDR3 residues: CVSGNTEAFF. The CDR3 DNA reads TGCGTCTCAGGGAACACTGAAGCTTTCTTT.

The J gene is TRBJ2-1, the V gene TRBV24-1, with 11 bases lining up with TRBD2. From germline, CDR1 is KGHDR and CDR2 SFDVKD. With 6 bases clipped from V and 7 bases from J, the junction kept 7 bases outside the gene matches. CDR3 length: 15 residues. The CDR3 bases are TGTGCCACCAGTAAACTAGCGGGAGCGAGTAATGAGCAGTTCTTC. This encodes CATSKLAGASNEQFF.

There are a few counts of this clonotype. The J gene is TRBJ2-5, the V gene TRBV5-5, with D uncertain. Germline CDR1 is SGHKS and CDR2 is YYEKEE (reference sequence). V was cut by 0 bases and J by 7 bases, with 7 bases left in between. There are 12 residues in the CDR3. CDR3 in DNA: TGTGCCAGCAGCTTGGGGGGTTGGACCCAGTACTTC. Translated: CASSLGGWTQYF.

The chain is built from TRBV6-5 and TRBJ1-4; D call uncertain. V was clipped by 4 bases and J by 4 bases, with 16 bases between them. The length of the CDR3 is 16 residues. The germline CDR1 and CDR2 sequences are MNHEY and SVGAGI. The DNA for the CDR3 is TGTGCCAGCAGTTTCAGGTTGGGAAAGAGTAATGAAAAACTGTTTTTT. This encodes CASSFRLGKSNEKLFF.